The clone carrying this T cell receptor beta chain occurred many times. This specimen comes from a study of early T cells in non-severe SARS-CoV-2 infection. Across the study: The input, bulk RNA from unsorted whole blood, was sequenced, and chains were unpaired.

Tagging with unique molecular identifiers was applied to individual cDNA molecules. Using its own MiXCR run on the 5' RACE reads, TCRdb lists one record per CDR3 protein. In the table there are fewer than 65,000 distinct CDR3 sequences, approximately 10% of which are singletons. The CDR3 is 15 residues long. The V and J ends lost 11 bases and 1 base, in that order; junction bases with no gene match: 12. The chain couples TRBV12-3 or TRBV12-4 to TRBJ1-2; 8 bases are a match to TRBD1. This TCR was recovered from an adult who was a healthcare worker with PCR-confirmed SARS-CoV-2 infection or an uninfected control (not recorded which). Sequenced sample: whole blood. In DNA form, the CDR3 reads TGTGCCTCCACCTCCGGGACAGGTTTTAACTATGGCTACACCTTC. Residues: CASTSGTGFNYGYTF.